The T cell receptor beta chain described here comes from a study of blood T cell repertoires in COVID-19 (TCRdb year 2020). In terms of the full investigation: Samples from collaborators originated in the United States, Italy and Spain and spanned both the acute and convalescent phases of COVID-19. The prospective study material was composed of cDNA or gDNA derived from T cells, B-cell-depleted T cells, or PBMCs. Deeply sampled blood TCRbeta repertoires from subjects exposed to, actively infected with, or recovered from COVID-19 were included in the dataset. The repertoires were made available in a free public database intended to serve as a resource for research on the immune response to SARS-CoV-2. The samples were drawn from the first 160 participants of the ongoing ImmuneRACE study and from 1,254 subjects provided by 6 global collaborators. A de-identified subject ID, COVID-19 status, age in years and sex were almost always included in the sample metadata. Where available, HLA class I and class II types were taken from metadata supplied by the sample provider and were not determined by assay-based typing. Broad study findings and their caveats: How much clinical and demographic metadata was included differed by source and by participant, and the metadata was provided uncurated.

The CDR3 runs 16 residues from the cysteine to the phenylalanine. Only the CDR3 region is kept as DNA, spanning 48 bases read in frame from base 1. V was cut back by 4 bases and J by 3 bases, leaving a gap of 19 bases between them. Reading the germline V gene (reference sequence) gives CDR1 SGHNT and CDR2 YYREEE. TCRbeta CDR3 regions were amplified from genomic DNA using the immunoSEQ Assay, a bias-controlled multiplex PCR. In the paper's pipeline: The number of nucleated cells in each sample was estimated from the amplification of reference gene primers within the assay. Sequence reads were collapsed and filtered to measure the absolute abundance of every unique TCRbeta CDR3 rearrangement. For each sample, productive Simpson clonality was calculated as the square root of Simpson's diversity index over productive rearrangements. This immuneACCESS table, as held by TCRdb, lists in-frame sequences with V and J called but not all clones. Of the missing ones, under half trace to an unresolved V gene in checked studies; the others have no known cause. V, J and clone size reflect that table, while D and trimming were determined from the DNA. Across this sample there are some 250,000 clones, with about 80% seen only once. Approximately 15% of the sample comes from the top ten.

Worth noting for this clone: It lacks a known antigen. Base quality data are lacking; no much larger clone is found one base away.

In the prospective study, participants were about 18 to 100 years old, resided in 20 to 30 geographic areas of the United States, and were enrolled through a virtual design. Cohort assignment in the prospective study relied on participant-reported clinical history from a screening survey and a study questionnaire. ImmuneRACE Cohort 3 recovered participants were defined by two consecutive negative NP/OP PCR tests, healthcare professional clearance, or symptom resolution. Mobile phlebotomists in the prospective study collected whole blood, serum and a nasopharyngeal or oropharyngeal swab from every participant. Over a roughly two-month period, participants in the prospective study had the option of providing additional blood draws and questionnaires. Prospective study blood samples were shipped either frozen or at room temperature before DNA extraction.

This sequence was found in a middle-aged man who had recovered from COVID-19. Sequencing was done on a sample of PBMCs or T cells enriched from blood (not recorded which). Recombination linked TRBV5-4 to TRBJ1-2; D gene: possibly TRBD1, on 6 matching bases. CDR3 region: CASSGINRARDYGYTF. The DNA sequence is TGTGCCAGCAGCGGAATAAACAGGGCGAGGGACTATGGCTACACCTTC.